These T cell receptor beta chains were read from a single sample in a study of blood T cell repertoires in COVID-19. Some clones are missing from TCRdb's copy, which holds only in-frame ones; the method was immunoSEQ multiplex PCR. The table has a few hundred thousand clones, around 82% seen once. The sequenced sample was peripheral blood. The receptors were sampled from a woman aged 45-65 years with acute or convalescent COVID-19. The CDR3 runs from the conserved cysteine through the conserved F or W. Fields, in order: J gene, V gene, D gene, clone size, CDR3 DNA, CDR3 protein. A D gene is named only where the DNA matches it firmly. Size tells how often a clone was seen (once, few, many) or the class of an expanded clone, and some rows leave it out.

>TRBJ1-2|TRBV11-2|TRBD1|NA
TGTGCCAGCAGCACGGACAGGGTGGGCTACACCTTC
CASSTDRVGYTF
>TRBJ2-3|TRBV21-1|NA|NA
TGTGCCAGCAGCTCCAAGGACGGGGGGTACACAGATACGCAGTATTTT
CASSSKDGGYTDTQYF
>TRBJ2-3|TRBV24-1|NA|NA
TGTGCCACCAGTTCAAGCTTAGCGAAGCGAGATACGCAGTATTTT
CATSSSLAKRDTQYF
>TRBJ1-1|TRBV12-3/TRBV12-4|NA|once
TGTGCCAGCAGTCGACAGACGACCAATGAAGCTTTCTTT
CASSRQTTNEAFF
>TRBJ1-6|TRBV5-1|TRBD1|once
TGCGCCAGCACCCTAGGGACAGGGGGAGAATCACCCCTCCACTTT
CASTLGTGGESPLHF
>TRBJ1-4|TRBV28|NA|NA
TGTGCCAGCACCTCAACCCAGGGGTCGGGTGAAAAACTGTTTTTT
CASTSTQGSGEKLFF
>TRBJ1-5|TRBV6-5|NA|once
TGTGCCAGCAGTCCCATGACAGGAGCTAATCAGCCCCAGCATTTT
CASSPMTGANQPQHF
>TRBJ1-4|TRBV30|NA|NA
TGTGCCTGTCCCTCAGGGGTAGGTGAAAAACTGTTTTTT
CACPSGVGEKLFF
>TRBJ1-1|TRBV27|NA|NA
TGTGCCAGCAGTTTATTAGTGGAGGGCACTGAAGCTTTCTTT
CASSLLVEGTEAFF
>TRBJ2-6|TRBV5-1|TRBD1|NA
TGCGCCAGCAGCCGGACAGGGAGCTCTGGTGCCAACGTCCTGACTTTC
CASSRTGSSGANVLTF
>TRBJ2-5|TRBV7-8|NA|NA
TGTGCCAGCAGCCCTGCCGGAGAGACCCAGTACTTC
CASSPAGETQYF
>TRBJ1-1|TRBV6-5|NA|NA
TGTGCCAGCAGCTCTTCCCGACTAGGTACTTTCTTT
CASSSSRLGTFF
>TRBJ2-1|TRBV10-3|NA|NA
TGTGCCATCAGTGAGTACAACAATGAGCAGTTCTTC
CAISEYNNEQFF
>TRBJ2-1|TRBV9|TRBD2|NA
TGTGCCAGCAGCGTCCAGGGACTAGCGGGAGGGACCTACAATGAGCAGTTCTTC
CASSVQGLAGGTYNEQFF
>TRBJ1-1|TRBV13|TRBD1|NA
TGTGCCGGGAGCCCGGGACAGCCTGAAGCTTTCTTT
CAGSPGQPEAFF
>TRBJ2-1|TRBV7-3|NA|NA
TGTGCCAGGGGACCGGGAGAACCCCACAATGAGCAGTTCTTC
CARGPGEPHNEQFF
>TRBJ1-1|TRBV5-8|NA|NA
TGTGCCAGTCCTAATCTTTGGGGAGGGTCCACTGAAGCTTTCTTT
CASPNLWGGSTEAFF
>TRBJ2-1|TRBV18|NA|NA
TGTGCCAGCTCACCTCGTATCAATGAGCAGTTCTTC
CASSPRINEQFF
>TRBJ1-1|TRBV11-2|TRBD1|NA
TGTGCCAGCAGCCCTCGGACAGGGTGGGACACTGAAGCTTTCTTT
CASSPRTGWDTEAFF
>TRBJ2-1|TRBV24-1|NA|NA
TGTGCCACCAGTGATCCCCGGGACTTCAATGAGCAGTTCTTC
CATSDPRDFNEQFF
>TRBJ2-5|TRBV7-2|TRBD2|NA
TGTGCCAGCAGCAGACTAGCGGGGAGGTTGGAGACCCAGTACTTC
CASSRLAGRLETQYF
>TRBJ1-1|TRBV18|NA|NA
TGTGCCAGCTCACCAAATCTAAAGCAAAAAAGCAACACTGAAGCTTTCTTT
CASSPNLKQKSNTEAFF
>TRBJ1-6|TRBV7-8|TRBD1|NA
TGTGCCAGCAGCCAACAGGGGGCGATCAATAATTCACCCCTCCACTTT
CASSQQGAINNSPLHF
>TRBJ1-1|TRBV3-1/TRBV3-2|NA|NA
TGTGCCAGCAGCCAAGAGGCCCTTTCTGAAGCTTTCTTT
CASSQEALSEAFF
>TRBJ2-5|TRBV16|TRBD2|NA
TGTGCCAGCAGCCAATCCGGGGGGCAAGAGACCCAGTACTTC
CASSQSGGQETQYF
>TRBJ2-3|TRBV9|NA|NA
TGTGCCAGCAGCGTTTTGCGGGGTTCTAGCACAGATACGCAGTATTTT
CASSVLRGSSTDTQYF
>TRBJ1-1|TRBV2|NA|NA
TGTGCCAGCGGGGGAGGGGGAACTGAAGCTTTCTTT
CASGGGGTEAFF
>TRBJ2-1|TRBV27|TRBD2|NA
TGTGCCAGCAGTTCCCCCTTGCGGGGGGGATACTTTGAGCAGTTCTTC
CASSSPLRGGYFEQFF
>TRBJ2-1|TRBV5-4|NA|NA
TGTGCCAGCAGCCTACGATACTCCGCTGGGGGCCTCTACAATGAGCAGTTCTTC
CASSLRYSAGGLYNEQFF
>TRBJ2-7|TRBV4-3|TRBD1|NA
TGCGCCAGCAGCCTCGGACAGGGTGGGTCCTACGAGCAGTACTTC
CASSLGQGGSYEQYF
>TRBJ2-5|TRBV5-5|NA|NA
TGTGCCAGCAGCTTAGACTCAGGGCTTGCAGAGACCCAGTACTTC
CASSLDSGLAETQYF
>TRBJ2-1|TRBV10-3|TRBD2|once
TGTGCCATCAGTGGTGGACTAGCGGGGGGTGCTGATGAGCAGTTCTTC
CAISGGLAGGADEQFF
>TRBJ1-6|TRBV5-4|TRBD1|once
TGTGCCAGCAGCTCGCGTTCAACAGGGGGCGAGGGTTCACCCCTCCACTTT
CASSSRSTGGEGSPLHF
>TRBJ2-5|TRBV7-7|NA|NA
TGTGCCAGCAGCTCGAACAGGGGAGGACAAGAGACCCAGTACTTC
CASSSNRGGQETQYF
>TRBJ1-1|TRBV5-4|TRBD1|NA
TGTGCCAGCAGATTTAGTTCACAGGGGGAAGCTTTCTTT
CASRFSSQGEAFF
>TRBJ2-7|TRBV6-5|NA|NA
TGTGCCAGCAGTTACGCCTCAGGGGAAGCGCAGTACTTC
CASSYASGEAQYF
>TRBJ1-6|TRBV7-9|TRBD1|NA
TGTGCCAGCAGCCCGGACAGGGAAAATTCACCCCTCCACTTT
CASSPDRENSPLHF
>TRBJ1-3|TRBV6-5|TRBD1|NA
TGTGCCAGCAGCCGGGACAGCTACGACACCATATATTTT
CASSRDSYDTIYF
>TRBJ1-2|TRBV24-1|NA|once
TGTGCCACCAGTGACCCAGGCTATGGCTACACCTTC
CATSDPGYGYTF
>TRBJ2-2|TRBV11-2|TRBD1|many
TGTGCCAGCAGCTTAGGGGGACAGGGAAGGGCCGGGGAGCTGTTTTTT
CASSLGGQGRAGELFF
>TRBJ1-2|TRBV6-2/TRBV6-3|TRBD1|once
TGTGCCAGCAGTGTGATGGGACAGGGGATTGGCTACACCTTC
CASSVMGQGIGYTF
>TRBJ1-4|TRBV4-2|TRBD1|NA
TGTGCCAGCAGCCGCGGGACAGAATCGGAAAAACTGTTTTTT
CASSRGTESEKLFF
>TRBJ1-1|TRBV29-1|NA|NA
TGCACCACCCGGCAGGGGAGCACTGAAGCTTTCTTT
CTTRQGSTEAFF
>TRBJ2-3|TRBV4-3|TRBD1|NA
TGCGCCAGCAGCCAAGTGGGGCAGGGGGCAGATACGCAGTATTTT
CASSQVGQGADTQYF
>TRBJ2-3|TRBV6-4|NA|NA
TGTGCCAGCAGTTCCAACGGACAGTCCACAGATACGCAGTATTTT
CASSSNGQSTDTQYF
>TRBJ1-2|TRBV16|NA|NA
TGTGCCAGCAGCCCGCGCGGGGGCAGTGGCTACACCTTC
CASSPRGGSGYTF
>TRBJ1-3|TRBV30|TRBD1|NA
TGTGCCTGTGCTCGGACAGGGACTGGAAACACCATATATTTT
CACARTGTGNTIYF
>TRBJ2-6|TRBV12-5|NA|NA
TGTGCTAGTGGTTTGCCCAGCTCTGGGGCCAACGTCCTGACTTTC
CASGLPSSGANVLTF
>TRBJ1-2|TRBV7-6|TRBD1|NA
TGTGCCAGCAGCTTAGGGGGGACAGAATATGGCTACACCTTC
CASSLGGTEYGYTF
>TRBJ2-7|TRBV7-9|TRBD2|NA
TGTGCCAGCAGCCCCACTAGCGGGAGCGTCAGGAACGAGCAGTACTTC
CASSPTSGSVRNEQYF
>TRBJ2-1|TRBV10-1|TRBD2|NA
TGCGCCAGCAGTGAGTCCCTAGCGGGGGGCGATGAGCAGTTCTTC
CASSESLAGGDEQFF
>TRBJ2-3|TRBV20-1|NA|once
TGCAGTGCTAGTTCCAGGGCTCGCACAGATACGCAGTATTTT
CSASSRARTDTQYF
>TRBJ2-7|TRBV7-6|NA|NA
TGTGCCAGCAGCCGCGGGCCTAATAACGAGCAGTACTTC
CASSRGPNNEQYF
>TRBJ1-4|TRBV18|TRBD1|NA
TGTGCCAGCTCCCTCGACAGGGGTTATAATGAAAAACTGTTTTTT
CASSLDRGYNEKLFF
>TRBJ2-1|TRBV10-3|TRBD1|NA
TGTGCCATCAGTGAGGTACTCGGTGCAGGGGGCAATGAGCAGTTCTTC
CAISEVLGAGGNEQFF
>TRBJ1-2|TRBV12-5|TRBD1|NA
TGTGCTAGTGGGGATCCGGACGGGACAGGCTATGGCTACACCTTC
CASGDPDGTGYGYTF
>TRBJ2-1|TRBV24-1|NA|NA
TGTGCCACCAGTGATCCCCGTACACAGGGAAATGAGCAGTTCTTC
CATSDPRTQGNEQFF
>TRBJ1-3|TRBV12-3/TRBV12-4|NA|once
TGTGCCAGCAGGTCGTTAGGAAACACCATATATTTT
CASRSLGNTIYF
>TRBJ1-1|TRBV18|NA|NA
TGTGCCAGCTCACTTAACTTCGGCACTGAAGCTTTCTTT
CASSLNFGTEAFF
>TRBJ1-4|TRBV29-1|NA|NA
TGCAGCGTTCTCGTTTCCGGGAATGAAAAACTGTTTTTT
CSVLVSGNEKLFF